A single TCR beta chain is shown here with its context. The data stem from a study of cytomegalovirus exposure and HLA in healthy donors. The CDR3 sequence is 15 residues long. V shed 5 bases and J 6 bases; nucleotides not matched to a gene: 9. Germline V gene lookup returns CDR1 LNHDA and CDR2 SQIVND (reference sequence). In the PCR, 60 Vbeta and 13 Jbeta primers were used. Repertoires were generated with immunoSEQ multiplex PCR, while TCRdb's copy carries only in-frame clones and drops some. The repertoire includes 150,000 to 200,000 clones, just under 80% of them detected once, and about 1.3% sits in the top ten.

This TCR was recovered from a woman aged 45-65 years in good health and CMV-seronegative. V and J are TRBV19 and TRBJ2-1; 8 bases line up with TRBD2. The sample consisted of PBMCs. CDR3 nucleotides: TGTGCCAGTAGTGGAACGGGAGGGCCCATCAATGAGCAGTTCTTC. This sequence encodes CASSGTGGPINEQFF.